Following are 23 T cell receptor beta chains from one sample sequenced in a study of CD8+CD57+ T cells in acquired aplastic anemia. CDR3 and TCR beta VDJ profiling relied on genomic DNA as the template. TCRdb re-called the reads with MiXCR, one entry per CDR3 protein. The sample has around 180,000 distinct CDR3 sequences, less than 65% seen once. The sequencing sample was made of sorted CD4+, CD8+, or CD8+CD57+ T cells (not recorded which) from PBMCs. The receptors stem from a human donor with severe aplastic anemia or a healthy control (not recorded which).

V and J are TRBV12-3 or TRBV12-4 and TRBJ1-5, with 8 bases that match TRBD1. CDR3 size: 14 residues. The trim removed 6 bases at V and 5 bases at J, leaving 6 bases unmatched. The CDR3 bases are TGTGCCAGCAGCCGACAGGGGCTTTATCAGCCCCAGCATTTT. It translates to CASSRQGLYQPQHF.

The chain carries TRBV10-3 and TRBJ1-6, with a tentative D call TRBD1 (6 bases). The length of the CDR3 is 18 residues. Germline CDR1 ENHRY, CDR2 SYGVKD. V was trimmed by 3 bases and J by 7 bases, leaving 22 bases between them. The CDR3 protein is CAISDGYSDSRLNSPLHF. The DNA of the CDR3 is TGTGCCATCAGTGACGGCTATTCGGACAGTCGCCTGAATTCACCCCTCCACTTT.

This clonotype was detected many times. The CDR3 sequence is CAISEMGGHSGNTIYF. CDR3 DNA: TGTGCCATCAGTGAGATGGGGGGGCACTCTGGAAACACCATATATTTT. The V and J genes are TRBV10-3 and TRBJ1-3; a weak D match, TRBD1 (6 bases). The CDR3 is 16 amino acids. Between the trimmed V and J ends, which lost 2 bases and 0 bases, there was a span of 11 bases. In germline, CDR1 is ENHRY, CDR2 SYGVKD.

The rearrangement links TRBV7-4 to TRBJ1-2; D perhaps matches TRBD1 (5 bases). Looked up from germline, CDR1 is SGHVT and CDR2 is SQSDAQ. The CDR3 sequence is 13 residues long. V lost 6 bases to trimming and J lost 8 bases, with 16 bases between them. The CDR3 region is CASSEGRFRGYTF. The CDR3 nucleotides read TGTGCCAGCAGTGAGGGACGCTTTAGGGGCTACACCTTC.

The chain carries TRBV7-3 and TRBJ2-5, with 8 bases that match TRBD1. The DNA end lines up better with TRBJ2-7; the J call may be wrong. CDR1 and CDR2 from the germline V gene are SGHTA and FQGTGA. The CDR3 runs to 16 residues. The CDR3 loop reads CASSLLDRELTYEQYF. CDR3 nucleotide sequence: TGTGCCAGCAGCTTACTGGACAGGGAGTTAACCTACGAGCAGTACTTC.

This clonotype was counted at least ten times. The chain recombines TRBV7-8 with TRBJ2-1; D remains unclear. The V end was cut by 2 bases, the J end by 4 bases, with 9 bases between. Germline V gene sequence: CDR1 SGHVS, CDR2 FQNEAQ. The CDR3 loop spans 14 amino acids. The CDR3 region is CASSLSRTYNEQFF. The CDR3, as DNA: TGTGCCAGCAGCTTATCGCGGACGTACAATGAGCAGTTCTTC.

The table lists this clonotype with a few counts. CDR3: CSARDYAKLGDEQYF. CDR3 DNA: TGCAGTGCTAGAGATTATGCTAAGCTAGGGGACGAGCAGTACTTC. The rearrangement joins TRBV20-1 to TRBJ2-7, with TRBD1 as a possible D gene (5 bases). The V gene lost 0 bases and the J gene lost 5 bases, with 17 bases spanning the gap. This CDR3 has 15 amino acids. Germline lookup yields CDR1 DFQATT and CDR2 SNEGSKA (reference sequence).

The CDR3 region is CASRGRGYTF. The CDR3 DNA follows: TGCGCCAGCAGGGGACGAGGCTACACCTTC. The rearrangement links TRBV10-2 to TRBJ1-2; D might be TRBD1 (5 bases). The CDR3 extends over 10 amino acids. V lost 6 bases and J lost 8, with 7 bases in between. Per germline, CDR1 WSHSY and CDR2 SAAADI.

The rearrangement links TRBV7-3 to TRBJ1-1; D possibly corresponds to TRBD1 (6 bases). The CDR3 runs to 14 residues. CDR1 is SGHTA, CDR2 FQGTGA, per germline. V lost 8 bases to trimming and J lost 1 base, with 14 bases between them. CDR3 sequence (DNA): TGTGCCAGCCGGTTGTCAGGGGCGAACACTGAAGCTTTCTTT. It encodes CASRLSGANTEAFF.

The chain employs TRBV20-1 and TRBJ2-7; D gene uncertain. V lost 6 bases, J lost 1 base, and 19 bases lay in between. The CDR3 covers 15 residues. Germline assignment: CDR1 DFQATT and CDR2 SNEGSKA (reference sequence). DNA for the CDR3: TGCAGTGCACCGCTCGGGCCCGGTGCGTCCTACGAGCAGTACTTC. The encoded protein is CSAPLGPGASYEQYF.

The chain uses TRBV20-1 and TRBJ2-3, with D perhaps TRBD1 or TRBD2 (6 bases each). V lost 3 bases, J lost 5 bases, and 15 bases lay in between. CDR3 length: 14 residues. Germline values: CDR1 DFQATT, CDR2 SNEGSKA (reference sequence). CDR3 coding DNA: TGCAGTGCTAGGCCCGGGGGCGCGGGAGATACGCAGTATTTT. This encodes CSARPGGAGDTQYF.

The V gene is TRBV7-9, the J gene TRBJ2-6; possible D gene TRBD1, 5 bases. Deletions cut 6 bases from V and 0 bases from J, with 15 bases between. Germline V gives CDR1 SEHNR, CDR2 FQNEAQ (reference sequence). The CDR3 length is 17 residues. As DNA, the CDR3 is TGTGCCAGCAGACTCGACAGACCTAGCTCTGGGGCCAACGTCCTGACTTTC. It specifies CASRLDRPSSGANVLTF. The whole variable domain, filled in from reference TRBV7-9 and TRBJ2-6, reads DTGVSQNPRHKITKRGQNVTFRCDPISEHNRLYWYRQTLGQGPEFLTYFQNEAQLEKSRLLSDRFSAERPKGSFSTLEIQRTEQGDSAMYLCASRLDRPSSGANVLTFGAGSRLTVL.

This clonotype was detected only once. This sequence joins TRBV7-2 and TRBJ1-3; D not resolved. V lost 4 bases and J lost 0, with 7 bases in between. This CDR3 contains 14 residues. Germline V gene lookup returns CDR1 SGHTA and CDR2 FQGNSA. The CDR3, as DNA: TGTGCCAGCAGCTCGGGCCACTCTGGAAACACCATATATTTT. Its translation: CASSSGHSGNTIYF.

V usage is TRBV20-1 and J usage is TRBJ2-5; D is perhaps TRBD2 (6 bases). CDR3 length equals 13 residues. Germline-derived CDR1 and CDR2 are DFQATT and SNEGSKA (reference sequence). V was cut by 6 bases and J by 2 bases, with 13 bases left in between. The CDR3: CSAGDFEQETQYF. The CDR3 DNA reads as TGCAGTGCGGGGGACTTCGAACAAGAGACCCAGTACTTC.

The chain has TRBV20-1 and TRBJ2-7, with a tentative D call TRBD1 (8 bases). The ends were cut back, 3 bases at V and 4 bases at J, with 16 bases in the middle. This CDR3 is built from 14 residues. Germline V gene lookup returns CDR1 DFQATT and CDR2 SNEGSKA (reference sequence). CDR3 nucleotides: TGCAGTGCTAGCCCGGACAGGGAGGGTTACGAGCAGTACTTC. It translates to CSASPDREGYEQYF.

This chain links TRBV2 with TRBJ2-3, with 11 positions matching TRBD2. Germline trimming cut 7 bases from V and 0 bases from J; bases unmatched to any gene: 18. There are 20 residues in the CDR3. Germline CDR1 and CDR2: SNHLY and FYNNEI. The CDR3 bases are TGTGCCAGCACCCCCCCCGACTTTAGCGGGGGGGCCGCTAGCACAGATACGCAGTATTTT. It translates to CASTPPDFSGGAASTDTQYF.

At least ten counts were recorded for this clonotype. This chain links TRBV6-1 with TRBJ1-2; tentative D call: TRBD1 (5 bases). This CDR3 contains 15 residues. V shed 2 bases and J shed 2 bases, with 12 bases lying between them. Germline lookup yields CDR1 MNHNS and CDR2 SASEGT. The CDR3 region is CASSETPGPNYGYTF. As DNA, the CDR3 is TGTGCCAGCAGTGAAACCCCGGGACCGAACTATGGCTACACCTTC.

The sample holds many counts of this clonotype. The CDR3 here is CASSELGNEQFF. The DNA of the CDR3 is TGTGCCAGCAGTGAATTGGGCAATGAGCAGTTCTTC. V is TRBV25-1 and J is TRBJ2-1; no clear D gene. CDR1 and CDR2 (germline): MGHDK, SYGVNS. V was trimmed by 1 base and J by 6 bases, leaving 4 bases between them. The CDR3 length is 12 residues.

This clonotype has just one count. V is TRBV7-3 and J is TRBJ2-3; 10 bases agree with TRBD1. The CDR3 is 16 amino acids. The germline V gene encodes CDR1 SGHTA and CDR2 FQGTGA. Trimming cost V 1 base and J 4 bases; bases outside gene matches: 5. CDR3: CASSLSATGGADTQYF. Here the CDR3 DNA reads TGTGCCAGCAGCTTAAGCGCGACAGGGGGCGCAGATACGCAGTATTTT.

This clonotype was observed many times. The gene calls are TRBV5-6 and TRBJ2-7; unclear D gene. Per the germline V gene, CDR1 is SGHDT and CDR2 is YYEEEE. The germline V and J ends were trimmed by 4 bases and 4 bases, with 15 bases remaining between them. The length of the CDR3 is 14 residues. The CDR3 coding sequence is TGTGCCAGCAGCCTCTTTTCGGGCGAGTACGAGCAGTACTTC. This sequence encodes CASSLFSGEYEQYF.

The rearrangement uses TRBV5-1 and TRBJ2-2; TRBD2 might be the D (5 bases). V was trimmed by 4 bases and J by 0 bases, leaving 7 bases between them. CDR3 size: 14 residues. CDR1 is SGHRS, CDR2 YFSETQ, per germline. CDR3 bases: TGCGCCAGCAGCAGAGGGTCGAACACCGGGGAGCTGTTTTTT. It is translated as CASSRGSNTGELFF.

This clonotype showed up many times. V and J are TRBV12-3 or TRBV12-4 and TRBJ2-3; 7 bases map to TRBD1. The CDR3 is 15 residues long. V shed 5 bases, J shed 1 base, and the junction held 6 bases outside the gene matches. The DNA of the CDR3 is TGTGCCAGCAGTCCCACAGGGGCGCGCACAGATACGCAGTATTTT. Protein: CASSPTGARTDTQYF.

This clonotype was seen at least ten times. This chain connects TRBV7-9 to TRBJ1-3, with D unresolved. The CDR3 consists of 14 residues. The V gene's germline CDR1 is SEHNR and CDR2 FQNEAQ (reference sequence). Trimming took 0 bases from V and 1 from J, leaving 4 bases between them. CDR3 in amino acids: CASSLANSGNTIYF. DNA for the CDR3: TGTGCCAGCAGCTTAGCCAATTCTGGAAACACCATATATTTT.